These 5 T cell receptor beta chains share one sample of origin, sequenced in a study of blood T cell repertoires in COVID-19. Clones were read by immunoSEQ multiplex PCR, and TCRdb kept only the in-frame ones, dropping some. The repertoire has 250,000 to 300,000 clones, around 92% of them found once; the top ten carry approximately 2%. The sample was PBMCs or T cells enriched from blood (not recorded which). The receptors shown here come from a woman aged 60 to 75 who had recovered from COVID-19.

The chain combines TRBV7-8 with TRBJ1-1; D possibly corresponds to TRBD1 (5 bases). The V gene's germline CDR1 is SGHVS and CDR2 FQNEAQ. V was clipped by 4 bases and J by 5 bases, with 17 bases between them. CDR3 length: 15 residues. In DNA, the CDR3 is TGTGCCAGCAGCTCCCCGTGGCGGGGGAAGACTGAAGCTTTCTTT. This sequence encodes CASSSPWRGKTEAFF.

This clone was found a few times. The chain combines TRBV5-4 with TRBJ2-2; weak D call: TRBD1 (6 bases). This CDR3 spans 14 amino acids. V was cut by 4 bases and J by 1 base, with 8 bases left in between. Per germline, CDR1 SGHNT and CDR2 YYREEE (reference sequence). The CDR3 nucleotides are TGTGCCAGCAGCCCGACAGGGAACACCGGGGAGCTGTTTTTT. As protein: CASSPTGNTGELFF.

This chain connects TRBV18 to TRBJ1-4; no definite D call. The V gene's germline CDR1 is KGHSH and CDR2 LQKENI. V was trimmed by 2 bases and J by 2 bases, leaving 9 bases between them. This CDR3 has 15 residues. The CDR3: CASSPLESTNEKLFF. CDR3 nucleotides: TGTGCCAGCTCACCATTGGAGTCGACTAATGAAAAACTGTTTTTT.

The chain uses TRBV7-2 and TRBJ2-3; 15 nucleotides match TRBD2. The germline V gene encodes CDR1 SGHTA and CDR2 FQGNSA. The CDR3 length is 15 residues. V shed 2 bases, J shed 14 bases, and the junction held 8 bases outside the gene matches. CDR3 protein: CASSLWTSGGDAGYF. DNA of the CDR3: TGTGCCAGCAGCTTATGGACTAGCGGGGGGGATGCAGGGTATTTT.

This chain uses TRBV3-1 (or the pseudogene TRBV3-2) with TRBJ2-1; 7 nucleotides align to TRBD1. Germline assignment: CDR1 LGHDT and CDR2 YNNKEL (reference sequence). This CDR3 is 13 amino acids long. The J segment lost 13 bases and the V segment lost 5 bases, leaving 11 bases of the junction unmatched. The CDR3 DNA follows: TGTGCCAGCAGCGCCACCGGGACAGCCAATCAGTTCTTC. Protein sequence: CASSATGTANQFF.